This T cell receptor (beta chain) emerged from a study of chemoradiotherapy in HPV16-positive cancers. Germline CDR1 reads SGHNT; CDR2 reads YYREEE (reference sequence). V was cut by 0 bases and J by 0 bases, with 11 bases left in between. This CDR3 spans 16 amino acids. Comments on this clone: Its cognate antigen is unknown.

Whole-study results and caveats: HPV-responsive T-cell expansion during chemoradiotherapy was linked to improved recurrence-free survival in HPV16-positive patients.

Clones were sequenced by immunoSEQ multiplex PCR, and TCRdb holds only the in-frame ones, with some missing. There are more than 35,000 clones in the sample; 76% occur only once, and about 4.8% lies in the top ten. Sequencing was performed on blood, taken from a patient who underwent chemoradiotherapy. The chain carries TRBV5-4 and TRBJ2-3, with D perhaps TRBD2 (6 bases). The clonotype originates from a human donor with HPV-associated anogenital cancer. CDR3 nucleotides: TGTGCCAGCAGCTTGGAGGGCGGGGCGAGCACAGATACGCAGTATTTT. Translated: CASSLEGGASTDTQYF.